The T cell receptor beta chain under discussion was sequenced for a study of cytomegalovirus exposure and HLA in healthy donors. Across the study: Early on, a data release was issued that held tens of millions of unique TCRs from HLA-typed donors. Study-wide results and caveats: In vitro work confirmed that a few CMV-associated chains recognize CMV antigens.

The study ran its PCR with 60 Vbeta and 13 Jbeta primers. Libraries were prepared by immunoSEQ multiplex PCR; TCRdb keeps only in-frame clonotypes and omits some of them. The sample has roughly 120,000 clones, 65% to 90% seen once. About this clone: Its antigen is not known.

Sequences were obtained from PBMCs. The TCR was taken from a male donor in good health and CMV-seropositive.

Written as DNA, the CDR3 is TGTGCCAGCAGTGAAGAAGCGGGAGGGAAAGAGACCCAGTACTTC. Protein: CASSEEAGGKETQYF. The chain is built from TRBV6-1 and TRBJ2-5, with 10 bases aligning to TRBD2. V shed 1 base and J 3 bases; nucleotides not matched to a gene: 2. CDR3 length: 15 residues. Germline V gene data show CDR1 as MNHNS and CDR2 as SASEGT.